This T cell receptor beta chain was recorded in a study of post-analysis software for immune sequencing data. About the study: Included among the disease courses, which were recorded for the cohort, were relapsing-remitting, secondary progressive and progressive-relapsing multiple sclerosis.

Study results and caveats: Samples sharing a preparation batch grouped tightly together when assessed by F measure. Comparison of patients with controls showed 4 to 6 TRBV segments more frequent in patients, TRBV5-6, TRBV5-1 and TRBV20-1 among them. Controls' normalized Chao1 diversity significantly exceeded that of multiple sclerosis patients.

A word on this clonotype: As yet, its antigen is unknown.

This CDR3 region has 13 residues. The germline V and J ends were trimmed by 5 bases and 7 bases, with 14 bases remaining between them. Built from TCR beta cDNA, the libraries had unique molecular identifiers in them. Via MiXCR, TCRdb re-called the PCR reads, giving one row per CDR3 protein. The table records about 820,000 distinct CDR3 sequences, around 53% of them present only once. This TCR derives from a girl under 18 with multiple sclerosis. Sequencing used blood. The J gene is TRBJ1-2, the V gene TRBV12-3 or TRBV12-4; TRBD1 is a possible D gene (5 bases). CDR3 amino acids: CASSQGTARGYTF. CDR3 nucleotide sequence: TGTGCCAGCAGTCAAGGGACCGCCCGTGGCTACACCTTC.